This T cell receptor beta chain was obtained from a study of OX40 agonist ivuxolimab in advanced cancers. Study-wide context: Averaging approximately 60 years in age, with a range of about 23 to 79, the cohort was 65% to 85% male. Study-level findings and limits: Mean expanded clone counts were higher in CD8+ than CD4+ T cells. Partial responders receiving 0.1-3.0 mg/kg showed among the lowest clonal expansion.

The table came from immunoSEQ multiplex PCR; TCRdb's copy has only in-frame clones and leaves some out. Of around 23,000 clones listed, approximately 80% are singletons. The CDR3 sequence is 15 residues long. V lost 4 bases to trimming and J lost 5 bases, with 16 bases between them. Per germline, CDR1 SGHNT and CDR2 YYREEE (reference sequence). As concerns this clone: Antigen unknown.

The material was CD4+ or CD8+ T cells sorted from blood, obtained in a trial of the OX40 agonist ivuxolimab. The rearrangement uses TRBV5-4 and TRBJ1-5; D might be TRBD1 (5 bases). The receptor was derived from an adult with an advanced solid tumor such as melanoma, head and neck, liver or kidney cancer. CDR3 nucleotide sequence: TGTGCCAGCAGCCCAGCCATGGACATTGATCAGCCCCAGCATTTT. It translates to CASSPAMDIDQPQHF. Full variable domain (rest looked up from reference TRBV5-4 and TRBJ1-5): ETGVTQSPTHLIKTRGQQVTLRCSSQSGHNTVSWYQQALGQGPQFIFQYYREEENGRGNFPPRFSGLQFPNYSSELNVNALELDDSALYLCASSPAMDIDQPQHFGDGTRLSIL.